The 18 T cell receptor beta chains below all came from one sample that was sequenced in a study of T-cell memory formation after mild COVID-19. TCRdb re-called the 5' RACE reads through MiXCR, storing one row per CDR3 protein. The sample carries roughly 220,000 distinct CDR3 sequences, approximately 10% recorded once. Source material: PBMCs or a T cell subset sorted from them (not recorded which). Receptor source: a man aged 18 to 35 who had mild COVID-19 (a few samples of this study predate the infection). Cell type and time point are not known.

The rearrangement uses TRBV6-2 or TRBV6-3 and TRBJ1-1; D is unclear. V was cut by 2 bases and J by 1 base, with 8 bases left in between. CDR3 size: 14 residues. Per germline, CDR1 MNHEY and CDR2 SVGEGT. Here the CDR3 reads CASSYDQPNTEAFF. In nucleotides, the CDR3 is TGTGCCAGCAGTTACGACCAGCCGAACACTGAAGCTTTCTTT.

This clonotype was observed a handful of times. V is TRBV5-1 and J is TRBJ2-5; tentatively, D is TRBD2 (6 bases). The germline V and J ends were trimmed by 4 bases and 0 bases, with 7 bases remaining between them. This CDR3 has 13 residues. Germline lookup yields CDR1 SGHRS and CDR2 YFSETQ. The CDR3, as DNA: TGCGCCAGCAGCGGCGGGGACCAAGAGACCCAGTACTTC. Amino acids: CASSGGDQETQYF.

This clonotype was seen more than once but under ten times. The chain carries TRBV27 and TRBJ1-5, with D possibly matching TRBD1 (5 bases). Trimming removed 6 bases from V and 0 bases from J, with 15 bases in between. The CDR3 is 16 residues long. Germline V gene data show CDR1 as MNHEY and CDR2 as SMNVEV (reference sequence). This chain's CDR3 is CASSPTRTSSNQPQHF. DNA of the CDR3: TGTGCCAGCAGCCCTACTAGGACATCTAGCAATCAGCCCCAGCATTTT.

V usage is TRBV10-3 and J usage is TRBJ2-5; 10 bases align to TRBD2. CDR3 size: 18 residues. After removal of 0 bases from V and 1 base from J, the junction contained 8 bases not matched to a gene. The germline CDR1 and CDR2 sequences are ENHRY and SYGVKD. The CDR3 DNA reads TGTGCCATCAGTGAGTCGAAAGCGGGGGGGCGCGGCCAAGAGACCCAGTACTTC. The encoded protein is CAISESKAGGRGQETQYF.

Only a few counts were recorded for this clonotype. V and J are TRBV20-1 and TRBJ2-3; D remains ambiguous. Per germline, CDR1 DFQATT and CDR2 SNEGSKA (reference sequence). V gave up 5 bases and J gave up 6 bases, with 9 bases separating them. This CDR3 is 11 amino acids long. The chain's CDR3 is CSAPTADTQYF. The CDR3 DNA is TGCAGTGCTCCTACCGCGGATACGCAGTATTTT.

CDR3 loop: CASSPALGGSDTQYF. Here the CDR3 DNA reads TGTGCCAGCAGCCCGGCCCTAGGGGGTTCAGATACGCAGTATTTT. The rearrangement links TRBV6-5 to TRBJ2-3; possibly TRBD1 for D (6 bases). V lost 6 bases to trimming and J lost 4 bases, with 17 bases between them. Germline CDR1 is MNHEY and CDR2 is SVGAGI. The CDR3 runs 15 residues.

V usage is TRBV12-3 or TRBV12-4 and J usage is TRBJ1-3; no clear D. This CDR3 has 11 residues. Trimming removed 8 bases at V and 15 bases at J, with 17 bases between. The CDR3 protein is CASRLVTRAYF. In nucleotides, the CDR3 is TGTGCCAGCCGCCTCGTGACAAGGGCATATTTT.

This clonotype came up a few times. This sequence joins TRBV5-1 and TRBJ1-6, with a tentative D call TRBD1 (5 bases). CDR3 size: 16 residues. The germline V gene has CDR1 SGHRS and CDR2 YFSETQ. The V gene lost 6 bases and the J gene lost 1 base, with 14 bases spanning the gap. CDR3 nucleotides: TGCGCCAGCACCCCTGGGGGAGCGTCCTATAATTCACCCCTCCACTTT. Translated, it gives CASTPGGASYNSPLHF.

CDR3 amino acids: CATAGGERELFF. The CDR3, as DNA: TGTGCCACCGCCGGGGGGGAGCGGGAGCTGTTTTTT. The V call is TRBV24-1, the J call TRBJ2-2; 8 nucleotides line up with TRBD2. CDR3 size: 12 residues. The junction had 5 bases not matched to a gene; V was cut back by 9 bases and J by 9 bases. Germline loops: CDR1 KGHDR, CDR2 SFDVKD.

This clonotype appeared many times. The V call is TRBV7-2, the J call TRBJ2-2; D ambiguous. V lost 6 bases, J lost 4 bases, and 12 bases lay in between. There are 14 residues in the CDR3. Germline CDR1 SGHTA, CDR2 FQGNSA. The CDR3 protein is CASSDNPGTGELFF. CDR3 nucleotide sequence: TGTGCCAGCAGTGATAACCCGGGCACCGGGGAGCTGTTTTTT.

The table lists this clonotype with a few counts. The chain carries TRBV5-1 and TRBJ2-7; perhaps TRBD2 as D (7 bases). Germline V lookup: CDR1 SGHRS, CDR2 YFSETQ. V gave up 4 bases and J gave up 3 bases, with 14 bases separating them. The CDR3 consists of 14 residues. In DNA form, the CDR3 reads TGCGCCAGCAGCCGAGGGGGGAGGGACTACGAGCAGTACGTC. Translation gives CASSRGGRDYEQYV.

This clonotype was counted ten times or more. DNA of the CDR3: TGCGCCAGCAGCCAGGGACAGGGAGAATGGCCCCAGCATTTT. It encodes CASSQGQGEWPQHF. The chain recombines TRBV4-1 with TRBJ1-5, with 9 bases fitting TRBD1. CDR1 is MGHRA and CDR2 is YSYEKL in the germline V gene. CDR3 size: 14 residues. With 3 bases clipped from V and 9 bases from J, the junction kept 6 bases outside the gene matches.

This clonotype was seen more than once but under ten times. The chain is built from TRBV5-1 and TRBJ2-5; D not certain. Germline V gene sequence: CDR1 SGHRS, CDR2 YFSETQ. V lost 0 bases to trimming and J lost 2 bases, with 11 bases between them. The CDR3 has 15 amino acids. The CDR3 bases are TGCGCCAGCAGCTTGGCCGGGCAGTTACAAGAGACCCAGTACTTC. It translates to CASSLAGQLQETQYF.

The CDR3: CASTLAGGLTGELFF. CDR3 coding DNA: TGTGCCAGCACCCTAGCGGGGGGGCTCACCGGGGAGCTGTTTTTT. The rearrangement uses TRBV9 and TRBJ2-2, with 12 positions matching TRBD2. The CDR3 has 15 amino acids. The V gene end was trimmed by 6 bases and the J gene end by 4 bases; junction bases not matched to a gene: 4. The germline CDR1 and CDR2 sequences are SGDLS and YYNGEE. Full variable domain (outside the CDR3, taken from reference TRBV9 and TRBJ2-2): DSGVTQTPKHLITATGQRVTLRCSPRSGDLSVYWYQQSLDQGLQFLIQYYNGEERAKGNILERFSAQQFPDLHSELNLSSLELGDSALYFCASTLAGGLTGELFFGEGSRLTVL.

To note about this clonotype: One end of the junction varies from germline; a read error may be responsible. The CDR3 bases are TGTTCCAGCAGCCTAGGGACAGGGAGGACTGAAGCTTTCTTT. Translation gives CSSSLGTGRTEAFF. The chain recombines TRBV5-5 with TRBJ1-1, with 9 nucleotides matching TRBD1. Looked up from germline, CDR1 is SGHKS and CDR2 is YYEKEE (reference sequence). The CDR3 is 14 amino acids.

This clonotype was counted only a few times. The rearrangement joins TRBV12-3 or TRBV12-4 to TRBJ2-2; D remains ambiguous. V was trimmed by 6 bases and J by 6 bases, leaving 11 bases between them. CDR3 length: 13 residues. DNA of the CDR3: TGTGCCAGCAGGGCACTTGCGGCCGGGGAGCTGTTTTTT. Its protein product is CASRALAAGELFF.

This clonotype was detected a few times. The genes are TRBV4-3 and TRBJ2-3, with TRBD1 as a possible D gene (6 bases). Germline V gene sequence: CDR1 LGHNA, CDR2 YSLEER. The CDR3 consists of 16 residues. V was trimmed by 4 bases and J by 8 bases, leaving 22 bases between them. The CDR3 sequence: CASSRSRDTFISTQYF. As DNA, the CDR3 is TGCGCCAGCAGCCGTAGTCGGGACACGTTTATAAGTACGCAGTATTTT.

This sequence joins TRBV5-1 and TRBJ2-5; either TRBD1 or TRBD2 may supply D (6 bases each). Deletions cut 3 bases from V and 5 bases from J, with 11 bases between. The CDR3 has 13 amino acids. Looked up from germline, CDR1 is SGHRS and CDR2 is YFSETQ. In nucleotides, the CDR3 is TGCGCCAGCAGCTCCGTAGGGGGGGAGACCCAGTACTTC. Translation gives CASSSVGGETQYF.